This T cell receptor (beta chain) came from a study of OX40 agonist ivuxolimab in advanced cancers. Across the whole study: Partial response was recorded in three patients: one hepatocellular carcinoma and two cutaneous melanoma cases.

Profiled with immunoSEQ multiplex PCR; TCRdb holds only in-frame clones, not every one. Of about 6,000 clones listed, about 86% were seen once; the top ten hold around 23%. Samples were taken at baseline and on day 1 of cycles 4 and 7. As for this clone: Its specificity is not known.

Germline-derived CDR1 and CDR2 are SGHNT and YYREEE (reference sequence). V lost 2 bases and J 10 bases, leaving 16 bases between the germline ends. The CDR3 length is 14 residues. General observations from the study: Clonal expansion by week 6 occurred in CD4+ and CD8+ blood T cells (at 0.1 to 3.0 mg/kg).

The V and J genes are TRBV5-4 and TRBJ2-1; no firm D call. The source is an adult with an advanced solid tumor such as melanoma, head and neck, liver or kidney cancer. The source material was CD4+ or CD8+ T cells sorted from blood, sampled in a trial of the OX40 agonist ivuxolimab. Written as DNA, the CDR3 is TGTGCCAGCAGCTTCGAGCGCAATGTAAACGAGCAGTTCTTC. The encoded protein is CASSFERNVNEQFF.